This TCR beta chain was documented in a study of Ad26.COV2.S vaccination and SARS-CoV-2 variants. The CDR3 contains 16 residues. CDR1 is SGHDT and CDR2 is YYEEEE in the germline V gene. Trimming removed 3 bases at V and 1 base at J, with 17 bases between. Only in-frame clones appear in the TCRdb table, and some are missing; sequencing was by immunoSEQ multiplex PCR. The table has about 420,000 clones, roughly 90% seen once; the top ten hold 3.5% to 4%. As to treatment: some 20 received Ad26.COV2.S at low or high dose, single or two shots; 5 received placebo; per-sample allocation not given. Specimens were obtained on day 63 following the first vaccine or placebo injection.

This chain uses TRBV5-6 with TRBJ2-7; D perhaps matches TRBD2 (6 bases). This clonotype was obtained from a person aged 18-65 years who received the Ad26.COV2.S COVID-19 vaccine or a placebo. Source: peripheral blood, taken in a trial of Ad26.COV2.S vaccine versus placebo. The chain's CDR3 is CASSSGPGLTSYEQYF. The CDR3 region has the DNA TGTGCCAGCAGCTCAGGACCGGGACTGACTTCCTACGAGCAGTACTTC.